This T cell receptor (beta chain) was documented in a study of cytomegalovirus exposure and HLA in healthy donors. Points from the study as a whole: Sequencing had likely introduced a cluster of highly shared sequence variants as an artifact. In vitro checks showed that a few CMV-associated chains really do target CMV antigens. Rare TCR sequences dominated, though some public TCRs recurred in many donors.

PCR was performed using 60 Vbeta and 13 Jbeta primers. Produced via immunoSEQ multiplex PCR; TCRdb's table is partial and in-frame only. Here the sample spans about 140,000 clones, approximately 75% being singletons. Concerning this clone itself: Antigen unknown.

V dropped 6 bases and J dropped 4 bases, with 10 bases sitting between them. This CDR3 is built from 13 residues. CDR1 SGHRS and CDR2 YFSETQ come from the germline V gene. The source material was PBMCs. The rearrangement uses TRBV5-1 and TRBJ2-2; D may be TRBD1 (6 bases). This clonotype originated in a male donor in good health and CMV-seronegative. The CDR3 nucleotides read TGCGCCAGCAATACAGGGCCCACCGGGGAGCTGTTTTTT. Its translation is CASNTGPTGELFF.